Detailed here is one T cell receptor beta chain. Sequencing used immunoSEQ multiplex PCR; TCRdb keeps in-frame clones, though not all of them. The sample has around 310,000 clones, roughly 90% seen once. Regarding treatment: some 20 received Ad26.COV2.S at low or high dose, single or two shots; roughly five received placebo; per-sample allocation not given. Sample collection was performed on day 63 after the first vaccine or placebo injection. The sample comes from a study of Ad26.COV2.S vaccination and SARS-CoV-2 variants. For the study at large: Participant was drawn from the COV1001 Ad26.COV2.S trial arm. Dosing was one shot or two shots 56 days apart.

Germline V gene lookup returns CDR1 DFQATT and CDR2 SNEGSKA (reference sequence). The CDR3 is 11 amino acids. This rearrangement joins TRBV20-1 to TRBJ2-1; D gene ambiguous. The sequences come from peripheral blood, collected in a trial of Ad26.COV2.S vaccine versus placebo. The receptor was derived from a person between 18 and 65 years old who received the Ad26.COV2.S COVID-19 vaccine or a placebo. The DNA for the CDR3 is TGCGCACCTTGGGGTAACAATGAGCAGTTCTTC. Translation: CAPWGNNEQFF.